Following are 26 T cell receptor beta chains from one sample sequenced in a study of beta chain features in type 1 diabetes. Investigators reverse transcribed all isolated RNA, so they sequenced expressed TCRB transcripts. Assay used: immunoSEQ multiplex PCR; TCRdb lists only in-frame clones, some missing. The table shows about 620,000 clones, with 15% to 19% occurring only once. Sequencing was performed on naive CD4+ T cells from blood. The receptor set was obtained from a man in his late teens or twenties in good health.

V gene TRBV9 combines with J gene TRBJ2-1, with 7 bases identical to TRBD1. This CDR3 is 15 amino acids long. J was trimmed by 6 bases and V by 0 bases; bases with no gene match: 6. Germline V lookup: CDR1 SGDLS, CDR2 YYNGEE. CDR3 sequence: CASSVEGAFGNEQFF. The CDR3, as DNA: TGTGCCAGCAGCGTAGAGGGGGCGTTCGGCAATGAGCAGTTCTTC.

This clone was seen a handful of times. The junction departs from germline at one end; a sequencing error may be responsible. V usage is TRBV15 and J usage is TRBJ1-2, with D possibly being TRBD1 (5 bases). This CDR3 has 15 residues. Germline lookup yields CDR1 LNHNV and CDR2 YYDKDF (reference sequence). The CDR3 sequence: CASSRIGTAYYGYTF. DNA for the CDR3: TGTGCCTCCAGCAGAATAGGGACGGCTTACTATGGCTACACCTTC. Filled out from reference TRBV15 and TRBJ1-2, the complete variable domain reads DAMVIQNPRYQVTQFGKPVTLSCSQTLNHNVMYWYQQKSSQAPKLLFHYYDKDFNNEADTPDNFQSRRPNTSFCFLDIRSPGLGDTAMYLCASSRIGTAYYGYTFGSGTRLTVV.

The chain is built from TRBV9 and TRBJ2-1; TRBD2 might be the D (6 bases). Germline V lookup: CDR1 SGDLS, CDR2 YYNGEE. The CDR3 is 15 residues long. V lost 0 bases to trimming and J lost 6 bases, with 13 bases between them. The CDR3 coding sequence is TGTGCCAGCAGCGTAGCGGGACTGGCTCCCAATGAGCAGTTCTTC. Amino acids: CASSVAGLAPNEQFF.

The rearrangement uses TRBV7-9 and TRBJ2-1; TRBD1 is a possible D gene (6 bases). Trimming removed 3 bases from V and 8 bases from J, with 11 bases in between. Germline-derived CDR1 and CDR2 are SEHNR and FQNEAQ (reference sequence). The CDR3 sequence is 13 residues long. The CDR3 region is CASSFSGDHEQFF. As DNA, the CDR3 is TGTGCCAGCAGCTTCTCAGGGGATCATGAGCAGTTCTTC.

The chain has TRBV30 and TRBJ1-1; D not certain. The CDR3 is 12 amino acids. CDR1 is GTSNPN and CDR2 is SVGIG in the germline V gene (reference sequence). The V end was cut by 2 bases, the J end by 9 bases, with 13 bases between. DNA for the CDR3: TGTGCCTGGAGTCAAGGACGGTCTAAAGCTTTCTTT. Amino acids: CAWSQGRSKAFF. Variable domain in full (rest from reference TRBV30 and TRBJ1-1): SQTIHQWPATLVQPVGSPLSLECTVEGTSNPNLYWYRQAAGRGLQLLFYSVGIGQISSEVPQNLSASRPQDRQFILSSKKLLLSDSGFYLCAWSQGRSKAFFGQGTRLTVV.

The chain couples TRBV7-9 to TRBJ2-5, with TRBD1 matching 11 bases. V trimming: 1 base; J trimming: 4 bases; junction bases outside the gene matches: 5. Germline V gene lookup returns CDR1 SEHNR and CDR2 FQNEAQ (reference sequence). This CDR3 is 16 amino acids long. The CDR3 spells CASSLVDRGRRETQYF. CDR3 sequence (DNA): TGTGCCAGCAGCTTAGTGGACAGGGGGCGAAGAGAGACCCAGTACTTC.

Comments on this clone: Other DNA sequences in the same sample also yield this CDR3. The chain has TRBV9 and TRBJ1-5; D might be TRBD1 (5 bases). The CDR3 is 15 amino acids. Germline V gene data show CDR1 as SGDLS and CDR2 as YYNGEE. Trimming pared 2 bases from V and 1 base from J, leaving 10 bases between. The CDR3 reads CASSVGGESNQPQHF. CDR3 in DNA: TGTGCCAGCAGCGTGGGAGGGGAAAGCAATCAGCCCCAGCATTTT.

The rearrangement links TRBV14 to TRBJ2-3; perhaps TRBD1 as D (6 bases). Germline CDR1 reads SGHDN; CDR2 reads FVKESK. CDR3 length equals 13 residues. Trimming removed 1 base from V and 10 bases from J, with 12 bases in between. Here the CDR3 DNA reads TGTGCCAGCAGCCAAGTCGGACAGAGTTCGCAGTATTTT. It is translated as CASSQVGQSSQYF.

This clone turned up a few times. CDR3 coding DNA: TGTGCCAGCAGCGTAGATGCGGGCTACTCCTACGAGCAGTACTTC. Translated: CASSVDAGYSYEQYF. The rearrangement joins TRBV9 to TRBJ2-5, with D perhaps matching TRBD2 (5 bases). The J call may be in error: the DNA end matches TRBJ2-7 better. Germline assignment: CDR1 SGDLS and CDR2 YYNGEE. The length of the CDR3 is 15 residues.

This clone was seen a handful of times. The chain is built from TRBV9 and TRBJ2-6; D is undetermined. CDR3 length: 16 residues. Trimming pared 0 bases from V and 0 bases from J, leaving 7 bases between. Germline assignment: CDR1 SGDLS and CDR2 YYNGEE. The CDR3 DNA reads as TGTGCCAGCAGCGTAGATTTCCCCTCTGGGGCCAACGTCCTGACTTTC. It translates to CASSVDFPSGANVLTF.

This clone showed up just once. The chain carries TRBV2 and TRBJ2-7; no clear D gene. From germline, CDR1 is SNHLY and CDR2 FYNNEI. The V and J ends lost 1 base and 2 bases respectively, with 12 bases between them. CDR3 length: 15 residues. In DNA form, the CDR3 reads TGTGCCAGCAGTGAAGGCCCCACGAGCCCCTACGAGCAGTACTTC. Its protein is CASSEGPTSPYEQYF.

In its sample, this clone was seen a few times. This chain uses TRBV29-1 with TRBJ1-4, with a possible D match to TRBD1 (5 bases). The CDR3 length is 14 residues. V was shortened by 4 bases and J by 4 bases, with 13 bases between the two germline ends. CDR1 is SQVTM, CDR2 ANQGSEA, per germline. The CDR3 protein is CSVVFWGGNEKLFF. CDR3 coding DNA: TGCAGCGTTGTTTTTTGGGGGGGTAATGAAAAACTGTTTTTT.

This clone was detected a few times. J is TRBJ2-7 and V is TRBV25-1; D could derive from TRBD1 or TRBD2 (5 bases each). The germline V gene encodes CDR1 MGHDK and CDR2 SYGVNS. V was shortened by 3 bases and J by 4 bases, with 10 bases between the two germline ends. The CDR3 is 13 residues long. CDR3 sequence (DNA): TGTGCCAGCAGTGATGGGGGTAGGTACGAGCAGTACTTC. Its protein product is CASSDGGRYEQYF.

This clone was detected a few times. The sample carries other DNA sequences with the same CDR3. The genes are TRBV9 and TRBJ2-1; weak D call: TRBD2 (5 bases). V was trimmed by 1 base and J by 0 bases, leaving 8 bases between them. This CDR3 is built from 15 residues. Germline V gene lookup returns CDR1 SGDLS and CDR2 YYNGEE. CDR3 protein: CASSVSGSSYNEQFF. CDR3 DNA: TGTGCCAGCAGCGTATCGGGGTCCTCCTACAATGAGCAGTTCTTC. Together with reference TRBV9 and TRBJ2-1, the CDR3 gives the full variable domain: DSGVTQTPKHLITATGQRVTLRCSPRSGDLSVYWYQQSLDQGLQFLIQYYNGEERAKGNILERFSAQQFPDLHSELNLSSLELGDSALYFCASSVSGSSYNEQFFGPGTRLTVL.

There are a few counts of this clone. V usage is TRBV10-3 and J usage is TRBJ2-3; D unclear. The CDR3 sequence is 11 residues long. In germline, CDR1 is ENHRY, CDR2 SYGVKD. Trimming shortened V by 2 bases and J by 5 bases, and 2 bases separated the two germline ends. This chain's CDR3 is CAISEVDTQYF. DNA for the CDR3: TGTGCCATCAGTGAGGTAGATACGCAGTATTTT.

This clone has only a few counts. This chain joins TRBV11-2 and TRBJ2-1; TRBD2 matches at 10 bases. J lost 4 bases, V lost 2 bases, and 8 bases had no gene match. The CDR3 loop spans 17 amino acids. Germline V gene lookup returns CDR1 SGHAT and CDR2 FQNNGV. In DNA, the CDR3 is TGTGCCAGCAGCTTAAGTTCACTAGCGGGAATATACAATGAGCAGTTCTTC. Residues: CASSLSSLAGIYNEQFF.

This clone was seen more than once but under ten times. This CDR3 is also generated by other DNA sequences in the sample. The gene calls are TRBV7-9 and TRBJ1-3; D uncertain. Per the germline V gene, CDR1 is SEHNR and CDR2 is FQNEAQ (reference sequence). The CDR3 is 13 amino acids. V was trimmed by 2 bases and J by 0 bases, leaving 2 bases between them. The CDR3 is CASSLLSGNTIYF. The CDR3 coding sequence is TGTGCCAGCAGCTTACTCTCTGGAAACACCATATATTTT.

The genes are TRBV11-2 and TRBJ2-2; 10 positions match TRBD1. CDR1 and CDR2 from the germline V gene are SGHAT and FQNNGV. CDR3 length: 15 residues. Trimming removed 5 bases from V and 4 bases from J; junction bases left unmatched: 4. In DNA, the CDR3 is TGTGCCAGCAGCGGGACAGGGGAGACCACCGGGGAGCTGTTTTTT. It is translated as CASSGTGETTGELFF.

The sample holds a few counts of this clone. This chain joins TRBV9 and TRBJ2-1, with D hard to call. CDR3 size: 16 residues. Germline V gene data show CDR1 as SGDLS and CDR2 as YYNGEE. The germline V and J ends were trimmed by 3 bases and 3 bases, with 16 bases remaining between them. CDR3 in amino acids: CASSARRSAGYNEQFF. CDR3 in DNA: TGTGCCAGCAGCGCCAGGAGATCGGCAGGCTACAATGAGCAGTTCTTC. Together with reference TRBV9 and TRBJ2-1, the CDR3 gives the full variable domain: DSGVTQTPKHLITATGQRVTLRCSPRSGDLSVYWYQQSLDQGLQFLIQYYNGEERAKGNILERFSAQQFPDLHSELNLSSLELGDSALYFCASSARRSAGYNEQFFGPGTRLTVL.

This clone turned up a few times. The chain recombines TRBV14 with TRBJ1-2; D not certain. The CDR3 loop spans 11 amino acids. V gave up 3 bases and J gave up 6 bases, with 5 bases separating them. Germline lookup yields CDR1 SGHDN and CDR2 FVKESK. The CDR3 coding sequence is TGTGCCAGCAGCCATATTAATGGCTACACCTTC. Translating gives CASSHINGYTF.

This clone was picked up a small number of times. Different DNA sequences within this sample yield the same CDR3. The chain is built from TRBV9 and TRBJ2-6; unclear D gene. V lost 2 bases and J lost 0, with 6 bases in between. The CDR3 is made up of 15 amino acids. Germline assignment: CDR1 SGDLS and CDR2 YYNGEE. The CDR3 DNA sequence: TGTGCCAGCAGCGTTAGAAGCTCTGGGGCCAACGTCCTGACTTTC. Translation gives CASSVRSSGANVLTF.

The chain combines TRBV9 with TRBJ1-2; no clear D gene. Germline V gene sequence: CDR1 SGDLS, CDR2 YYNGEE. V gave up 7 bases and J gave up 3 bases, with 7 bases separating them. The length of the CDR3 is 11 residues. CDR3 residues: CASRRDYGYTF. The CDR3 region has the DNA TGTGCCAGCCGACGTGACTATGGCTACACCTTC.

This clone was counted only a few times. The J gene is TRBJ2-7, the V gene TRBV5-1; 7 bases fit TRBD1. The CDR3 is 15 residues long. The germline CDR1 and CDR2 sequences are SGHRS and YFSETQ. Unmatched junction bases numbered 10, after V lost 3 bases and J lost 4 bases. The CDR3 is CASSSSTGRGYEQYF. CDR3 nucleotide sequence: TGCGCCAGCAGCTCCTCGACAGGGAGAGGGTACGAGCAGTACTTC. Combining the CDR3 with reference TRBV5-1 and TRBJ2-7 gives the whole variable domain KAGVTQTPRYLIKTRGQQVTLSCSPISGHRSVSWYQQTPGQGLQFLFEYFSETQRNKGNFPGRFSGRQFSNSRSEMNVSTLELGDSALYLCASSSSTGRGYEQYFGPGTRLTVT.

This clone has a handful of counts. The V call is TRBV4-3, the J call TRBJ1-5; no reliable D call. Trimming pared 4 bases from V and 4 bases from J, leaving 8 bases between. The CDR3 totals 13 residues. Germline V CDR1 and CDR2: LGHNA, YSLEER. CDR3 residues: CASSPNGNQPQHF. In DNA, the CDR3 is TGCGCCAGCAGCCCGAACGGGAATCAGCCCCAGCATTTT.

The chain recombines TRBV21-1 with TRBJ2-6; the table's D call, TRBD2, has no DNA check behind it. TRBV21-1 is designated a pseudogene. The CDR3 has 18 residues. CDR3 sequence reads: CASSNGGTTPSGANVLTF. The CDR3 DNA sequence: TGTGCCAGCAGCAACGGGGGGACAACCCCCTCTGGGGCCAACGTCCTGACTTTC.

About this clone itself: Sequence at one end of the junction differs from germline and may be a read error. Here the CDR3 reads CASSLEPYDQGTQYF. CDR3 coding DNA: TGTGCCAGCAGCTTGGAGCCCTACGACCAAGGGACCCAGTACTTC. The rearrangement links TRBV5-6 to TRBJ2-5, with D hard to call. The CDR3 totals 15 residues. Germline-derived CDR1 and CDR2 are SGHDT and YYEEEE.